These 32 T cell receptor beta chains were all obtained from the same sample, sequenced in a study of radiation and T cells in renal cell carcinoma. Generated by immunoSEQ multiplex PCR, the TCRdb table keeps only in-frame clones and is missing some. The table records 20,000 to 25,000 clones, over 70% of them present only once. The time point was: baseline pretreatment blood. Sample treatment: 15 Gy SBRT to primary tumor, nephrectomy 4 weeks later. Source: blood, taken from a patient whose treatment included radiotherapy and nephrectomy. The receptor source for this set is a man aged 55 to 70 with renal cell carcinoma.

This clone has only a few counts. The chain is built from TRBV7-6 and TRBJ1-5; no definite D call. Germline V gives CDR1 SGHVS, CDR2 FNYEAQ. Trimming shortened V by 5 bases and J by 4 bases, and 9 bases separated the two germline ends. The CDR3 has 13 residues. CDR3 in amino acids: CASSPNGNQPQHF. In DNA, the CDR3 is TGTGCCAGCAGCCCCAATGGGAATCAGCCCCAGCATTTT.

V and J are TRBV7-2 and TRBJ1-1; 7 positions agree with TRBD1. The CDR3 sequence is 16 residues long. CDR1 and CDR2 (germline): SGHTA, FQGNSA. Trimming cost V 6 bases and J 10 bases; bases outside gene matches: 20. CDR3 bases: TGTGCCAGCAGTCCGACAGGATTTAACAGGGGAGGGGGAGCTTTCTTT. Its translation: CASSPTGFNRGGGAFF.

The V and J genes are TRBV19 and TRBJ1-4; D gene unclear. Germline V gene data show CDR1 as LNHDA and CDR2 as SQIVND (reference sequence). The V end lost 3 bases, the J end lost 5 bases, and 7 bases lay between the germline ends. The CDR3 loop spans 13 amino acids. The CDR3 sequence: CASSISGNEKLFF. The CDR3 bases are TGTGCCAGTAGTATCTCCGGGAATGAAAAACTGTTTTTT.

The genes are TRBV13 and TRBJ2-4; 11 bases match TRBD2. CDR1 and CDR2 from the germline V gene are PRHDT and FYEKMQ (reference sequence). The ends lost 4 bases at V and 1 base at J; junction bases unmatched: 9. This CDR3 is 18 amino acids long. In DNA form, the CDR3 reads TGTGCCAGCAGCTCGAGTAGCGGGAGGGCATCGGCCAAAAACATTCAGTACTTC. It encodes CASSSSSGRASAKNIQYF. The full variable domain, its missing parts supplied by reference TRBV13 and TRBJ2-4, is AAGVIQSPRHLIKEKRETATLKCYPIPRHDTVYWYQQGPGQDPQFLISFYEKMQSDKGSIPDRFSAQQFSDYHSELNMSSLELGDSALYFCASSSSSGRASAKNIQYFGAGTRLSVL.

This clone is a singleton in its sample. The V call is TRBV5-1, the J call TRBJ2-3, with TRBD2 matching over 7 bases. The CDR3 length is 14 residues. Germline values: CDR1 SGHRS, CDR2 YFSETQ. With 5 bases clipped from V and 1 base from J, the junction kept 4 bases outside the gene matches. This CDR3 reads CASRGGSGTDTQYF. The CDR3, as DNA: TGCGCCAGCAGGGGCGGGAGCGGCACAGATACGCAGTATTTT.

This clone has only a few counts. The genes are TRBV5-4 and TRBJ1-6, with D possibly matching TRBD1 (5 bases). Looked up from germline, CDR1 is SGHNT and CDR2 is YYREEE (reference sequence). CDR3 length: 17 residues. Trimming removed 0 bases at V and 5 bases at J, with 15 bases between. CDR3 sequence: CASSLGGPNFNNSPLHF. In DNA, the CDR3 is TGTGCCAGCAGCTTGGGGGGACCGAACTTCAATAATTCACCCCTCCACTTT. Full variable domain (missing parts from reference TRBV5-4 and TRBJ1-6): ETGVTQSPTHLIKTRGQQVTLRCSSQSGHNTVSWYQQALGQGPQFIFQYYREEENGRGNFPPRFSGLQFPNYSSELNVNALELDDSALYLCASSLGGPNFNNSPLHFGNGTRLTVT.

The CDR3 nucleotides read TGTGCCAGCAGCTTAAATATAGCGGGAGGGCCAGTTTTTGAGCAGTTCTTC. Its protein is CASSLNIAGGPVFEQFF. The chain links TRBV6-4 to TRBJ2-1; 11 bases match TRBD2. The CDR3 spans 17 residues. V dropped 6 bases and J dropped 9; count of bases not matched to a gene: 16. Germline V gene lookup returns CDR1 MRHNA and CDR2 SNTAGT.

The chain couples TRBV2 to TRBJ2-7; 14 bases fit TRBD2. J was trimmed by 3 bases and V by 6 bases; bases with no gene match: 4. This CDR3 contains 15 residues. Germline-derived CDR1 and CDR2 are SNHLY and FYNNEI. The CDR3 here is CASSGTSGRRYEQYF. In DNA form, the CDR3 reads TGTGCCAGCAGCGGGACTAGCGGGAGACGCTACGAGCAGTACTTC.

This chain joins TRBV7-9 and TRBJ1-3; D is uncertain. V was cut by 5 bases and J by 0 bases, with 11 bases left in between. Germline assignment: CDR1 SEHNR and CDR2 FQNEAQ (reference sequence). The CDR3 consists of 15 residues. CDR3 sequence reads: CASSPGVGSGNTIYF. In nucleotides, the CDR3 is TGTGCCAGCAGCCCCGGTGTTGGCTCTGGAAACACCATATATTTT.

The sample holds a few counts of this clone. V is TRBV30 and J is TRBJ1-1, with D possibly TRBD1 on 5 matching bases. This CDR3 spans 14 amino acids. V dropped 5 bases and J dropped 0 bases, with 13 bases sitting between them. Germline CDR1 is GTSNPN and CDR2 is SVGIG (reference sequence). This chain's CDR3 is CAWSRQFMNTEAFF. DNA of the CDR3: TGTGCCTGGTCGAGACAGTTCATGAACACTGAAGCTTTCTTT.

The CDR3 coding sequence is TGTGCCAGCAGCCAAGATGGAGCGGGAGGGCAAGAGACCCAGTACTTC. It encodes CASSQDGAGGQETQYF. The V gene is TRBV4-2, the J gene TRBJ2-5, with 10 bases aligning to TRBD2. J lost 2 bases, V lost 0 bases, and 3 bases had no gene match. The CDR3 covers 16 residues. Looked up from germline, CDR1 is LGHNA and CDR2 is YNFKEQ.

This clone has only a few counts. The chain is built from TRBV30 and TRBJ1-1, with D perhaps matching TRBD1 (6 bases). In germline, CDR1 is GTSNPN, CDR2 SVGIG (reference sequence). The germline V and J ends were trimmed by 3 bases and 3 bases, with 20 bases remaining between them. CDR3 length: 16 residues. This CDR3 reads CAWRPTDRGAYTEAFF. The CDR3 nucleotides read TGTGCCTGGAGACCGACTGATCGGGGGGCTTACACTGAAGCTTTCTTT.

This chain connects TRBV21-1 to TRBJ2-4. TRBV21-1 is tagged as a pseudogene. The length of the CDR3 is 11 residues. The CDR3 reads CARSSKNIQYF. CDR3 bases: TGTGCCAGAAGCAGCAAAAACATTCAGTACTTC.

The gene calls are TRBV7-6 and TRBJ2-3; D ambiguous. There are 13 residues in the CDR3. V lost 5 bases and J lost 0, with 6 bases in between. Germline CDR1 and CDR2: SGHVS and FNYEAQ. The chain's CDR3 is CASSALSTDTQYF. The DNA for the CDR3 is TGTGCCAGCAGCGCCCTGAGCACAGATACGCAGTATTTT.

This rearrangement joins TRBV18 to TRBJ2-1; TRBD2 matches 7 bases. CDR1 is KGHSH and CDR2 is LQKENI in the germline V gene. Germline trimming cut 2 bases from V and 6 bases from J; bases unmatched to any gene: 13. The CDR3 totals 17 residues. CDR3 sequence reads: CASSPSWEGPISNEQFF. The DNA of the CDR3 is TGTGCCAGCTCACCATCCTGGGAGGGCCCGATTAGCAATGAGCAGTTCTTC.

The rearrangement joins TRBV7-2 to TRBJ1-5; maybe TRBD1 (5 bases). The germline V gene encodes CDR1 SGHTA and CDR2 FQGNSA. The CDR3 has 13 amino acids. Deletions cut 2 bases from V and 4 bases from J, with 6 bases between. CDR3: CASSLQGNQPQHF. CDR3 DNA sequence: TGTGCCAGCAGCTTACAGGGTAATCAGCCCCAGCATTTT. Using reference TRBV7-2 and TRBJ1-5 for the parts outside the CDR3, the full variable domain is GAGVSQSPSNKVTEKGKDVELRCDPISGHTALYWYRQSLGQGLEFLIYFQGNSAPDKSGLPSDRFSAERTGGSVSTLTIQRTQQEDSAVYLCASSLQGNQPQHFGDGTRLSIL.

This clone was counted once. CDR3 nucleotide sequence: TGTGCTAGTCAGCCCTCTAGCGGGAGCTACAATGAGCAGTTCTTC. Translating gives CASQPSSGSYNEQFF. The chain is built from TRBV12-5 and TRBJ2-1; 10 bases fit TRBD2. Looked up from germline, CDR1 is LGHNT and CDR2 is FRNRAP. The CDR3 runs to 15 residues. Unmatched junction bases numbered 7, after V lost 8 bases and J lost 3 bases.

The rearrangement links TRBV21-1 to TRBJ2-7. TRBV21-1 is shown as a pseudogene. The CDR3 is 11 residues long. CDR3 loop: CASSKANEQYF. The CDR3 region has the DNA TGTGCCAGCAGCAAAGCGAACGAGCAGTACTTC.

This chain connects TRBV6-1 to TRBJ1-6, with D uncertain. V dropped 4 bases and J dropped 16 bases, with 14 bases sitting between them. The V gene's germline CDR1 is MNHNS and CDR2 SASEGT. The CDR3 totals 12 residues. CDR3 loop: CASSVPGRILHF. CDR3 nucleotide sequence: TGTGCCAGCAGTGTCCCCGGACGGATACTCCACTTT.

The chain uses TRBV5-1 and TRBJ2-1, with 7 bases matching TRBD1. This CDR3 region has 15 residues. The ends lost 4 bases at V and 0 bases at J; junction bases unmatched: 4. Germline V gene sequence: CDR1 SGHRS, CDR2 YFSETQ. The CDR3 here is CASSLGQSSYNEQFF. The CDR3, as DNA: TGCGCCAGCAGCCTGGGACAGAGCTCCTACAATGAGCAGTTCTTC.

This clone appeared a few times. V usage is TRBV25-1 and J usage is TRBJ1-4, with D possibly being TRBD1 (6 bases). The CDR3 has 15 amino acids. The ends were cut back, 4 bases at V and 2 bases at J, with 11 bases in the middle. Germline V lookup: CDR1 MGHDK, CDR2 SYGVNS. CDR3 in amino acids: CASSGEQGTNEKLFF. The CDR3 coding sequence is TGTGCCAGCAGTGGTGAACAGGGTACTAATGAAAAACTGTTTTTT.

The chain combines TRBV12-5 with TRBJ1-4, with D unresolved. Per the germline V gene, CDR1 is LGHNT and CDR2 is FRNRAP. Deletions cut 5 bases from V and 0 bases from J, with 10 bases between. There are 15 residues in the CDR3. CDR3 in amino acids: CASGPYTATNEKLFF. CDR3 bases: TGTGCTAGTGGTCCATACACGGCAACTAATGAAAAACTGTTTTTT.

This clone was detected once. The V and J genes are TRBV7-3 and TRBJ2-6, with 8 bases identical to TRBD1. This CDR3 is 18 amino acids long. Germline V gene data show CDR1 as SGHTA and CDR2 as FQGTGA. Trimming cost V 5 bases and J 4 bases; bases outside gene matches: 13. The CDR3 reads CASSKTRTGTAGANVLTF. Here the CDR3 DNA reads TGTGCCAGCAGCAAGACAAGGACAGGGACAGCGGGGGCCAACGTCCTGACTTTC.

The chain carries TRBV10-3 and TRBJ1-5, with D tentatively TRBD1 (6 bases). From germline, CDR1 is ENHRY and CDR2 SYGVKD. Trimming removed 3 bases at V and 7 bases at J, with 16 bases between. The CDR3 extends over 15 amino acids. The CDR3 region is CAISDVGPGGQPQHF. The CDR3 nucleotides read TGTGCCATCAGTGATGTGGGACCTGGGGGCCAGCCCCAGCATTTT.

V usage is TRBV7-2 and J usage is TRBJ2-7; D is possibly TRBD2 (5 bases). The V end lost 5 bases, the J end lost 6 bases, and 14 bases lay between the germline ends. From germline, CDR1 is SGHTA and CDR2 FQGNSA. The CDR3 loop spans 13 amino acids. CDR3 nucleotide sequence: TGTGCCAGCAGCCGAGGGTCCGAGTCCGAGCAGTACTTC. It translates to CASSRGSESEQYF.

The chain is built from TRBV19 and TRBJ2-1; D is possibly TRBD1 or TRBD2 (5 bases each). CDR1 and CDR2 (germline): LNHDA, SQIVND (reference sequence). This CDR3 region has 13 residues. V dropped 4 bases and J dropped 7 bases, with 11 bases sitting between them. The CDR3 is CASSRDRENEQFF. For the CDR3, the DNA is TGTGCCAGTAGTAGGGACCGCGAGAATGAGCAGTTCTTC.

J is TRBJ2-3 and V is TRBV21-1. TRBV21-1 is a pseudogene locus. This CDR3 is 15 amino acids long. The CDR3 protein is CASSRKGPITDTQYF. Here the CDR3 DNA reads TGTGCCAGCAGCCGAAAGGGACCCATCACAGATACGCAGTATTTT.

The CDR3 bases are TGTGCCAGCATTCCCAGTTATAGCAATCAGCCCCAGCATTTT. It is translated as CASIPSYSNQPQHF. The chain couples TRBV6-1 to TRBJ1-5, with D uncertain. CDR3 size: 14 residues. Germline V gene data show CDR1 as MNHNS and CDR2 as SASEGT. V shed 7 bases and J shed 0 bases, with 10 bases lying between them.

This clone was seen a single time. The rearrangement uses TRBV9 and TRBJ2-5, with TRBD1 matching 7 bases. The J segment lost 7 bases and the V segment lost 3 bases, leaving 9 bases of the junction unmatched. CDR3 size: 14 residues. Per germline, CDR1 SGDLS and CDR2 YYNGEE. CDR3 sequence reads: CASSEQQGTGTQYF. Here the CDR3 DNA reads TGTGCCAGCAGCGAGCAACAGGGGACGGGGACCCAGTACTTC.

The chain combines TRBV2 with TRBJ1-6; TRBD1 is a possible D gene (5 bases). The CDR3 covers 15 residues. CDR1 is SNHLY and CDR2 is FYNNEI in the germline V gene. Trimming stripped 7 bases from V and 8 bases from J, with 18 bases between. The CDR3, as DNA: TGTGCCAGCACGCCCTGGGGGAGTAGTGATTCACCCCTCCACTTT. Translation: CASTPWGSSDSPLHF.

The chain has TRBV18 and TRBJ2-7, with D perhaps TRBD1 (5 bases). V lost 3 bases to trimming and J lost 4 bases, with 22 bases between them. This CDR3 comprises 17 residues. Germline values: CDR1 KGHSH, CDR2 LQKENI. This chain's CDR3 is CASSPLQVRTNFYEQYF. The CDR3 region has the DNA TGTGCCAGCTCACCCCTCCAGGTCAGGACAAACTTTTACGAGCAGTACTTC.

The gene calls are TRBV11-3 and TRBJ2-3; 10 bases align to TRBD1. CDR3 length equals 15 residues. Unmatched junction bases numbered 6, after V lost 4 bases and J lost 5 bases. The germline CDR1 and CDR2 sequences are SGHNT and YENEEA. The CDR3 loop is CASSSGTGVKDTQYF. As DNA, the CDR3 is TGTGCCAGCAGCTCCGGGACAGGGGTGAAAGATACGCAGTATTTT.